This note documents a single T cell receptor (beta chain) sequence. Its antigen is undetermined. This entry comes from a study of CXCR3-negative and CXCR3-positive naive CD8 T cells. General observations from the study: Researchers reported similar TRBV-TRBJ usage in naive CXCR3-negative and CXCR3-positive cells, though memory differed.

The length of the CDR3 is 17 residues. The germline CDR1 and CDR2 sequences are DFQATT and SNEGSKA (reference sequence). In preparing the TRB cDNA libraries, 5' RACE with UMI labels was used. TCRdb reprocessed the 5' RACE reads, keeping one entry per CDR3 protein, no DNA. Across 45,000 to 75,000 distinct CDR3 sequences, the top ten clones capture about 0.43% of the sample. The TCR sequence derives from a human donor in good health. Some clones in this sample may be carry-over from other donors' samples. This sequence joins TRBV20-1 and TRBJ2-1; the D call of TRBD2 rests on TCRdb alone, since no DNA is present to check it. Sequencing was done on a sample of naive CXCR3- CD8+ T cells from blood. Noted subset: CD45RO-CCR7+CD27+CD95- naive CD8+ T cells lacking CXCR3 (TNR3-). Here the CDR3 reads CSAPARAELSSYNEQFF.